Listed here are 5 T cell receptor beta chains from one sample, sequenced in a study of blood T cell repertoires in COVID-19. Using immunoSEQ multiplex PCR, the repertoire was profiled, and TCRdb retains in-frame clones only, with some absent. The repertoire holds 250,000 or so clones, with around 84% as singletons. Sequencing input: peripheral blood. These receptors came from a man aged 55 to 70 with acute or convalescent COVID-19.

This clone was recorded once. The V gene is TRBV9, the J gene TRBJ2-3, with 8 bases matching TRBD1. This CDR3 is built from 15 residues. Germline V lookup: CDR1 SGDLS, CDR2 YYNGEE. The V and J ends lost 2 bases and 2 bases, in that order; junction bases with no gene match: 4. CDR3 bases: TGTGCCAGCAGCGTGGGGCAGGGGGCCACAGATACGCAGTATTTT. Protein product: CASSVGQGATDTQYF.

The chain has TRBV27 and TRBJ1-6, with 8 bases lining up with TRBD1. This CDR3 comprises 17 residues. Germline-derived CDR1 and CDR2 are MNHEY and SMNVEV (reference sequence). V trimming: 6 bases; J trimming: 6 bases; junction bases outside the gene matches: 13. In nucleotides, the CDR3 is TGTGCCAGCAGACCCCGGAGCGGGACAGGCGTTAATTCACCCCTCCACTTT. This gives the protein CASRPRSGTGVNSPLHF.

This chain's CDR3 is CASSPSGRTRTSSYEQYF. The CDR3 DNA reads as TGTGCCAGCAGTCCAAGCGGGAGGACTAGAACTAGCTCCTACGAGCAGTACTTC. The chain uses TRBV7-2 and TRBJ2-7; 9 nucleotides agree with TRBD2. The germline V gene encodes CDR1 SGHTA and CDR2 FQGNSA. Trimming took 6 bases from V and 0 from J; bases not matched to a gene: 15. The CDR3 consists of 18 residues.

This rearrangement joins TRBV5-1 to TRBJ2-3; TRBD2 aligns across 12 bases. V was pared by 0 bases and J by 6 bases, with 5 bases of the junction left unmatched. This CDR3 spans 16 amino acids. Germline loops: CDR1 SGHRS, CDR2 YFSETQ. CDR3 protein: CASSLALAGGGDTQYF. The CDR3 nucleotides are TGCGCCAGCAGCTTGGCACTAGCGGGAGGTGGGGATACGCAGTATTTT.

This chain joins TRBV19 and TRBJ1-2; no reliable D call. This CDR3 has 15 amino acids. The germline V and J ends were trimmed by 7 bases and 0 bases, with 15 bases remaining between them. CDR1 and CDR2 (germline): LNHDA, SQIVND (reference sequence). The CDR3 DNA follows: TGTGCCAGTACGCCTACGGGGTTATCTAACTATGGCTACACCTTC. It yields the protein CASTPTGLSNYGYTF.